Sequencing of this TCR beta chain was carried out in a study of blood T cell repertoires in COVID-19. Study-level information: Samples taken during acute and convalescent COVID-19 were collected in the United States, Italy and Spain. Nucleic acid was either cDNA or gDNA, and it came from T cells, B-cell-depleted T cells, or PBMCs.

V lost 6 bases, J lost 5 bases, and 19 bases lay in between. Per the germline V gene, CDR1 is LNHDA and CDR2 is SQIVND (reference sequence). This CDR3 comprises 15 residues. In the original workflow: Reference gene primer amplification in the assay estimated nucleated cell counts. TCRdb keeps only in-frame clones here, not all; method: immunoSEQ multiplex PCR. The V and J calls and clone size are taken from that table; D and trimming were inferred from the DNA. The sample holds about 85,000 clones, under 90% seen once. V usage is TRBV19 and J usage is TRBJ1-1, with a tentative D call TRBD1 (6 bases). Material for sequencing was peripheral blood. The source of this sequence is a human donor in a cohort sampled during active COVID-19. The CDR3 bases are TGTGCCAGTAGACCCATCCAGGCAGGGGTTACTGAAGCTTTCTTT. This encodes CASRPIQAGVTEAFF.